One sample yielded the 2 T cell receptor beta chains listed below, sequenced in a study of T-cell reconstitution after alpha-beta-depleted transplantation in children. Preparation of the TCRbeta library involved a method that used unique molecular identifiers. TCRdb re-derived calls from the PCR reads in MiXCR, one entry per CDR3 protein. The sample shows 490,000 or so distinct CDR3 sequences, under 15% of them seen only once. The sample in question was PBMCs from the stem cell graft donor, obtained from the stem cell graft. These receptors all stem from a human donor who donated a stem cell graft to a child with combined immunodeficiency.

This clonotype showed up just a few times. The genes are TRBV10-3 and TRBJ1-5, with a tentative D call TRBD1 (5 bases). V shed 4 bases and J shed 2 bases, with 6 bases lying between them. The CDR3 contains 13 residues. Germline CDR1 is ENHRY and CDR2 is SYGVKD. CDR3 bases: TGTGCCATCAGTGTAGGGGGCAATCAGCCCCAGCATTTT. Protein sequence: CAISVGGNQPQHF.

In its sample, this clonotype was seen a few times. J is TRBJ1-1 and V is TRBV12-3 or TRBV12-4; D uncertain. The V end was cut by 3 bases, the J end by 6 bases, with 11 bases between. CDR3 length: 13 amino acids. Here the CDR3 DNA reads TGTGCCAGCAGTTTTGGCGTTGGGGCTGAAGCTTTCTTT. This sequence encodes CASSFGVGAEAFF.